This T cell receptor (beta chain) originates from a study of T cell repertoires in cytomegalovirus infection. The wider study: Newly reported HLA-C-restricted and thoroughly characterized HLA-B-restricted CMV epitopes were employed. Matching HLA type and CMV infection were both indicated by public TCR beta signatures. The study's findings and limits: Individuals carrying CMV plus the relevant HLA were identified by cumulative frequency of public TCR beta families. The study found HLA-C-restricted CMV-specific TCR beta clonotypes dominating the ex vivo response.

A note on this clonotype: Its antigen is still unknown.

TCRdb re-analysed the reads in MiXCR, keeping a single row per CDR3 protein. The data contain around 50,000 distinct CDR3 sequences, roughly a fifth of them seen just once; the ten biggest clones take up more than 20%. Germline V gene data show CDR1 as SGHTA and CDR2 as FQGNSA. The length of the CDR3 is 15 residues. The V end lost 5 bases, the J end lost 0 bases, and 14 bases lay between the germline ends. The chain links TRBV7-2 to TRBJ2-7; either TRBD1 or TRBD2 may supply D (5 bases each). This TCR derives from a human donor in good health (CMV status not recorded). Some clones in this sample may be carry-over from other donors' samples. The sequencing here drew on CD8+ T cells from cultured PBMCs, taken from culture after CMV antigen stimulation. This CDR3 reads CASSPRDGRSYEQYF. CDR3 in DNA: TGTGCCAGCAGCCCCCGGGACGGGCGCTCCTACGAGCAGTACTTC.